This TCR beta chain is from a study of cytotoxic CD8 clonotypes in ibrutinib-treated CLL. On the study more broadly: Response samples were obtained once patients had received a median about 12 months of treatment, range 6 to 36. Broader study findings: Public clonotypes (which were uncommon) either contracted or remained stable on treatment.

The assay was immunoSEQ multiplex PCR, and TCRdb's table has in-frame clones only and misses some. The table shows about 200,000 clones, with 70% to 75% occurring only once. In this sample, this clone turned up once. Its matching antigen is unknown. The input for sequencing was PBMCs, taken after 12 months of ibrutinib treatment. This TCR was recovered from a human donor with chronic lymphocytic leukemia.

This CDR3 reads CATTRAVGNQPQHF. CDR3 nucleotides: TGTGCCACGACCAGGGCTGTAGGCAATCAGCCCCAGCATTTT. This chain connects TRBV19 to TRBJ1-5; D may be TRBD1 (5 bases). Germline V gene data show CDR1 as LNHDA and CDR2 as SQIVND (reference sequence). This CDR3 is built from 14 residues. The V and J ends lost 10 bases and 2 bases respectively, with 15 bases between them.